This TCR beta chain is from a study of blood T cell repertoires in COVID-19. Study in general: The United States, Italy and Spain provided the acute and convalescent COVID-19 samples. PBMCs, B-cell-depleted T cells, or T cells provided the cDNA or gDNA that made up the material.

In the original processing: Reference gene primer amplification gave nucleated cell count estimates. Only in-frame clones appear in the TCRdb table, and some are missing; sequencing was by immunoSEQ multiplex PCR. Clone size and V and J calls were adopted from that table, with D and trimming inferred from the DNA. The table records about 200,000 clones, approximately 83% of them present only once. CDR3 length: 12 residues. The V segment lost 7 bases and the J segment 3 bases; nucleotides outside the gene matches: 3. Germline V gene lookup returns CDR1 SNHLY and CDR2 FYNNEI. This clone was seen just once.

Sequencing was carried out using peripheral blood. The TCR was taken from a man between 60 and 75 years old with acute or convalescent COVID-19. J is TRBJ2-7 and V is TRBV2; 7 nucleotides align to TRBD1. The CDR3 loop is CASTGDSYEQYF. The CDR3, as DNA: TGTGCCAGCACCGGGGACAGCTACGAGCAGTACTTC.